This is a list of T cell receptor beta chains from one sample in a study of cytomegalovirus exposure and HLA in healthy donors. This table comes from immunoSEQ multiplex PCR, and its TCRdb copy is limited to in-frame clones, with some not included. The table has roughly 150,000 clones, about 85% seen once; the top ten hold less than 2.5%. Sequenced: PBMCs. The receptors stem from a woman between 18 and 29 years old in good health and CMV-seronegative. The CDR3 runs from the conserved cysteine through the conserved F or W. The order of the fields is J gene, D gene, CDR3 length, V gene, clone size, CDR3 protein, CDR3 DNA. The D gene is left open where the match is weak. Only part of the rows carry a size: once, few, many, or a class if the clone is expanded.

j_call: TRBJ2-7; d_call: .; cdr3_length: 12; v_call: TRBV15; clone_size: .; cdr3_aa: CATSSSSSEQYF; cdr3_nt: TGTGCCACCAGCAGCTCCTCTTCCGAGCAGTACTTC
j_call: TRBJ2-1; d_call: TRBD1; cdr3_length: 16; v_call: TRBV7-2; clone_size: .; cdr3_aa: CASSSRGRGIGDEQFF; cdr3_nt: TGTGCCAGCAGCTCTCGTGGCAGGGGGATCGGGGATGAGCAGTTCTTC
j_call: TRBJ2-7; d_call: .; cdr3_length: 12; v_call: TRBV28; clone_size: .; cdr3_aa: CASRQGRLEQYF; cdr3_nt: TGTGCCTCCCGTCAGGGAAGGCTCGAGCAGTACTTC
j_call: TRBJ1-1; d_call: .; cdr3_length: 13; v_call: TRBV29-1; clone_size: few; cdr3_aa: CSVDGEMNTEAFF; cdr3_nt: TGCAGCGTTGACGGGGAAATGAACACTGAAGCTTTCTTT
j_call: TRBJ1-2; d_call: .; cdr3_length: 15; v_call: TRBV2; clone_size: .; cdr3_aa: CASSQTGRGDYGYTF; cdr3_nt: TGTGCCAGCAGTCAAACAGGGAGAGGGGACTATGGCTACACCTTC
j_call: TRBJ2-5; d_call: .; cdr3_length: 13; v_call: TRBV7-2; clone_size: .; cdr3_aa: CASSSELSKTQYF; cdr3_nt: TGTGCCAGCAGCTCCGAGTTATCAAAGACCCAGTACTTC
j_call: TRBJ1-2; d_call: .; cdr3_length: 14; v_call: TRBV5-4; clone_size: .; cdr3_aa: CASSLVGQHYGYTF; cdr3_nt: TGTGCCAGCAGCTTGGTTGGGCAGCACTATGGCTACACCTTC
j_call: TRBJ2-5; d_call: TRBD2; cdr3_length: 15; v_call: TRBV5-1; clone_size: .; cdr3_aa: CASSLWTSPQETQYF; cdr3_nt: TGCGCCAGCAGCTTGTGGACTAGCCCCCAGGAGACCCAGTACTTC
j_call: TRBJ2-1; d_call: .; cdr3_length: 11; v_call: TRBV9; clone_size: .; cdr3_aa: CASSVANEQFF; cdr3_nt: TGTGCCAGCAGCGTAGCTAATGAGCAGTTCTTC
j_call: TRBJ2-7; d_call: .; cdr3_length: 15; v_call: TRBV4-3; clone_size: .; cdr3_aa: CASSQESGDYYEQYF; cdr3_nt: TGCGCCAGCAGCCAAGAGTCGGGAGACTACTACGAGCAGTACTTC
j_call: TRBJ1-3; d_call: .; cdr3_length: 12; v_call: TRBV30; clone_size: .; cdr3_aa: CAWRGAGNTIYF; cdr3_nt: TGTGCCTGGAGAGGGGCCGGAAACACCATATATTTT
j_call: TRBJ2-2; d_call: TRBD1; cdr3_length: 18; v_call: TRBV27; clone_size: once; cdr3_aa: CASSLSWMQTGGAGELFF; cdr3_nt: TGTGCCAGCAGTTTATCTTGGATGCAGACAGGGGGGGCCGGGGAGCTGTTTTTT
j_call: TRBJ1-1; d_call: TRBD1; cdr3_length: 14; v_call: TRBV18; clone_size: .; cdr3_aa: CASSLRDRESEAFF; cdr3_nt: TGTGCCAGCTCACTACGGGACAGGGAGTCTGAAGCTTTCTTT
j_call: TRBJ1-2; d_call: .; cdr3_length: 13; v_call: TRBV7-2; clone_size: .; cdr3_aa: CASSFTQGRGYTF; cdr3_nt: TGTGCCAGCAGCTTTACCCAGGGCCGGGGCTACACCTTC
j_call: TRBJ2-7; d_call: TRBD1; cdr3_length: 12; v_call: TRBV6-5; clone_size: .; cdr3_aa: CASGLGTGGLIF; cdr3_nt: TGTGCCAGCGGGCTGGGGACAGGGGGCTTGATTTTC
j_call: TRBJ1-2; d_call: .; cdr3_length: 12; v_call: TRBV11-2; clone_size: .; cdr3_aa: CASSLQGSGYTF; cdr3_nt: TGTGCCAGCAGCTTGCAGGGTAGTGGCTACACCTTC
j_call: TRBJ1-2; d_call: .; cdr3_length: 14; v_call: TRBV5-4; clone_size: few; cdr3_aa: CASSWYGRLGGYTF; cdr3_nt: TGTGCCAGCAGCTGGTACGGCCGATTGGGCGGCTACACCTTC
j_call: TRBJ2-7; d_call: TRBD2; cdr3_length: 13; v_call: TRBV5-1; clone_size: .; cdr3_aa: CASSPRGDGEQYF; cdr3_nt: TGCGCCAGCAGCCCCCGGGGGGACGGCGAGCAGTACTTC
j_call: TRBJ1-2; d_call: TRBD1; cdr3_length: 17; v_call: TRBV7-9; clone_size: few; cdr3_aa: CASSLVGTGSGVYGYTF; cdr3_nt: TGTGCCAGCAGCTTAGTCGGGACAGGGTCGGGGGTCTATGGCTACACCTTC
j_call: TRBJ1-2; d_call: .; cdr3_length: 14; v_call: TRBV7-9; clone_size: .; cdr3_aa: CASSQNLGPYGYTF; cdr3_nt: TGTGCCAGCAGCCAAAATCTGGGCCCCTATGGCTACACCTTC
j_call: TRBJ1-1; d_call: .; cdr3_length: 13; v_call: TRBV7-2; clone_size: .; cdr3_aa: CASSLAEGTEAFF; cdr3_nt: TGTGCCAGCAGCTTAGCGGAGGGCACTGAAGCTTTCTTT
j_call: TRBJ1-6; d_call: .; cdr3_length: 14; v_call: TRBV19; clone_size: .; cdr3_aa: CASSTRVYNSPLHF; cdr3_nt: TGTGCCAGTAGTACCAGGGTCTATAATTCACCCCTCCACTTT
j_call: TRBJ2-5; d_call: TRBD1; cdr3_length: 15; v_call: TRBV4-3; clone_size: .; cdr3_aa: CASSQETGGAETQYF; cdr3_nt: TGCGCCAGCAGCCAAGAGACAGGGGGCGCAGAGACCCAGTACTTC
j_call: TRBJ2-1; d_call: .; cdr3_length: 16; v_call: TRBV6-1; clone_size: .; cdr3_aa: CASSDDRFYSYNEQFF; cdr3_nt: TGTGCCAGCAGTGATGACAGGTTTTACTCCTACAATGAGCAGTTCTTC
j_call: TRBJ2-7; d_call: TRBD1; cdr3_length: 15; v_call: TRBV5-4; clone_size: .; cdr3_aa: CASSHSGTGTYEQYF; cdr3_nt: TGTGCCAGCAGCCACTCCGGGACAGGCACCTACGAGCAGTACTTC
j_call: TRBJ1-1; d_call: TRBD1; cdr3_length: 13; v_call: TRBV6-5; clone_size: .; cdr3_aa: CASSQGENTEAFF; cdr3_nt: TGTGCCAGCAGTCAGGGGGAGAACACTGAAGCTTTCTTT
j_call: TRBJ1-2; d_call: .; cdr3_length: 13; v_call: TRBV15; clone_size: few; cdr3_aa: CATSRAVHYGYTF; cdr3_nt: TGTGCCACCAGCAGAGCTGTTCACTATGGCTACACCTTC
j_call: TRBJ1-4; d_call: .; cdr3_length: 14; v_call: TRBV7-9; clone_size: .; cdr3_aa: CASSFITGREKLFF; cdr3_nt: TGTGCCAGCAGCTTTATAACAGGGCGGGAAAAACTGTTTTTT
j_call: TRBJ2-7; d_call: .; cdr3_length: 14; v_call: TRBV11-1; clone_size: .; cdr3_aa: CASSLSSRGYEQYF; cdr3_nt: TGTGCCAGCAGCCTAAGCTCCAGGGGCTACGAGCAGTACTTC
j_call: TRBJ1-2; d_call: .; cdr3_length: 13; v_call: TRBV10-3; clone_size: .; cdr3_aa: CAISDRGSYGYTF; cdr3_nt: TGTGCCATCAGTGATAGGGGTTCGTATGGCTACACCTTC
j_call: TRBJ1-4; d_call: .; cdr3_length: 13; v_call: TRBV28; clone_size: .; cdr3_aa: CASVGSANEKLFF; cdr3_nt: TGTGCCAGCGTCGGGTCGGCTAATGAAAAACTGTTTTTT
j_call: TRBJ2-7; d_call: TRBD1; cdr3_length: 14; v_call: TRBV19; clone_size: once; cdr3_aa: CASSRTLDRGKQYF; cdr3_nt: TGTGCCAGTAGCCGAACCTTGGACAGGGGCAAGCAGTACTTC
j_call: TRBJ2-7; d_call: TRBD1; cdr3_length: 15; v_call: TRBV5-1; clone_size: .; cdr3_aa: CASSLVGQGPYEQYF; cdr3_nt: TGCGCCAGCAGCTTGGTGGGACAGGGTCCCTACGAGCAGTACTTC
j_call: TRBJ2-7; d_call: .; cdr3_length: 14; v_call: TRBV7-2; clone_size: .; cdr3_aa: CASSPLAAPYEQYF; cdr3_nt: TGTGCCAGCAGCCCTTTAGCGGCCCCCTACGAGCAGTACTTC
j_call: TRBJ2-1; d_call: TRBD2; cdr3_length: 15; v_call: TRBV7-9; clone_size: few; cdr3_aa: CASSFLGLAENEQFF; cdr3_nt: TGTGCCAGCAGCTTCCTAGGACTAGCAGAGAATGAGCAGTTCTTC
j_call: TRBJ2-5; d_call: TRBD2; cdr3_length: 16; v_call: TRBV9; clone_size: once; cdr3_aa: CASSVGPGAGGETQYF; cdr3_nt: TGTGCCAGCAGCGTGGGACCAGGAGCGGGAGGAGAGACCCAGTACTTC
j_call: TRBJ2-3; d_call: TRBD1; cdr3_length: 16; v_call: TRBV5-1; clone_size: .; cdr3_aa: CASSTGQVISTDTQYF; cdr3_nt: TGCGCCAGCAGCACCGGACAGGTGATAAGCACAGATACGCAGTATTTT
j_call: TRBJ2-5; d_call: .; cdr3_length: 12; v_call: TRBV29-1; clone_size: .; cdr3_aa: CSVEDGTYTQYF; cdr3_nt: TGCAGCGTTGAAGATGGGACTTACACCCAGTACTTC
j_call: TRBJ2-7; d_call: TRBD2; cdr3_length: 17; v_call: TRBV27; clone_size: .; cdr3_aa: CASSSPRREGWVYEQYF; cdr3_nt: TGTGCCAGCAGTTCCCCCCGGAGGGAGGGGTGGGTCTACGAGCAGTACTTC
j_call: TRBJ1-4; d_call: TRBD1; cdr3_length: 14; v_call: TRBV9; clone_size: .; cdr3_aa: CASSYGTGGEKLFF; cdr3_nt: TGTGCCAGCAGCTACGGGACAGGGGGTGAAAAACTGTTTTTT
j_call: TRBJ1-2; d_call: .; cdr3_length: 8; v_call: TRBV7-9; clone_size: few; cdr3_aa: CASSLLTF; cdr3_nt: TGTGCCAGCAGCTTACTAACCTTC